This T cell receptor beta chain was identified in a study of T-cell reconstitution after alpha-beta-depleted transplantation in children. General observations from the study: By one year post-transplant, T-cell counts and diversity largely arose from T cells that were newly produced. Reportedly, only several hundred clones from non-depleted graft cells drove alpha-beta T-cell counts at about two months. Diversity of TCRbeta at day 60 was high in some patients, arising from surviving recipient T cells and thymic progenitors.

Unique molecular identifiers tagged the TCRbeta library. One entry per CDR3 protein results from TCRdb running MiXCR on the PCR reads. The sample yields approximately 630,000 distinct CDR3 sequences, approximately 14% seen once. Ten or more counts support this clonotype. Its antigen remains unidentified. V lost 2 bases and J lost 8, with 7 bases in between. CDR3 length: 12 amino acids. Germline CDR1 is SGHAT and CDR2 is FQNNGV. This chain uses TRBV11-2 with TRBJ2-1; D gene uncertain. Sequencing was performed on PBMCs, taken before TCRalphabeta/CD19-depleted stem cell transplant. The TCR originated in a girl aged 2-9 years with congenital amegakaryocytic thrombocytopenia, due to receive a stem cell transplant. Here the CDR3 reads CASSLLSDEQFF. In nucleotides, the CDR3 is TGTGCCAGCAGCTTATTGAGCGATGAGCAGTTCTTC.